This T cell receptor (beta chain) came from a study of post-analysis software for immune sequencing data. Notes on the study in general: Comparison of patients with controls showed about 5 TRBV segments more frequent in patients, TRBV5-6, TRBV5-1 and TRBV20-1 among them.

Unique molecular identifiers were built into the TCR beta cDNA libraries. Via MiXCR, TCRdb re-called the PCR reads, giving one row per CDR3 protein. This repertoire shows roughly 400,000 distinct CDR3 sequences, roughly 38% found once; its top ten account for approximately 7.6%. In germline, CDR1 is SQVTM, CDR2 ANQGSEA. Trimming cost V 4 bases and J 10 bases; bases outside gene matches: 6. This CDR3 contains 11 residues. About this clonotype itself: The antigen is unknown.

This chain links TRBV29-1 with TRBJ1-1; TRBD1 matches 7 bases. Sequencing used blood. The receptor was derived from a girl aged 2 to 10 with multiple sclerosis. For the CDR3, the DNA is TGCAGCGTTGCGGACGCAGGGGGAGCTTTCTTT. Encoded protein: CSVADAGGAFF.